The entry that follows covers one TCR beta chain sequence. Its target is not known. The sample originates from a study of CXCR3-negative and CXCR3-positive naive CD8 T cells. Regarding the study as a whole: The study inferred TCR strength from TRB CDR3 properties and found comparable surface CD5 between naive subsets. Against CXCR3-negative naive cells, CXCR3-positive naive cells showed more hydrophobic TRB CDR3s. Diversity ran similarly high across both naive subsets but far lower in memory CD8+ cells. With respect to TRBV-TRBJ usage, naive CXCR3-negative and CXCR3-positive cells were similar; memory differed.

cDNA libraries for TRB were generated by 5' RACE incorporating UMI labels. Reanalyzing the 5' RACE reads, TCRdb keeps one entry per CDR3 protein, without DNA. The data show about 110,000 distinct CDR3 sequences, and the top ten clones hold 0.3% to 0.4%. Phenotypically, naive CD8+ T cells corresponded to CD45RO-CCR7+CD27+CD95-. The TCR was taken from a human donor in good health. Some clones in this sample may be carry-over from other donors' samples. The specimen sequenced was naive CXCR3+ CD8+ T cells from blood. The subset here: CD45RO-CCR7+CD27+CD95- naive CD8+ T cells expressing CXCR3 (TNR3+).

The CDR3 region is CASSQDRQVETQYF. The chain carries TRBV4-1 and TRBJ2-5. Germline CDR1 reads MGHRA; CDR2 reads YSYEKL. CDR3 length: 14 amino acids.